Listed below are T cell receptor beta chains from one sample, sequenced in a study of tumor-infiltrating lymphocytes in primary liver carcinoma. MiXCR, applied by TCRdb to the multiplex PCR reads, yields one record per CDR3 protein. The sample yields just over 30,000 distinct CDR3 sequences, around 71% seen once. Sequences were obtained from liver tumor tissue from sampling region 3. The receptors stem from a woman in her thirties with primary liver carcinoma and hepatitis B virus infection. CDR3s include the opening cysteine and the closing phenylalanine or tryptophan. D genes are given only for firm matches. Size is stated for part of the rows, as once, few or many counts, or as a class when the clone is expanded.

>TRBJ2-1|NA|NA|TRBV6-2/TRBV6-3
CASRLLLYNEQSF
TGTGCCAGCAGGCTGCTCCTATACAATGAGCAGTCCTTC
>TRBJ2-1|NA|NA|TRBV11-3
CAGASVSGDEHFF
TGTGCCGGCGCTAGCGTGAGTGGGGATGAGCACTTCTTC
>TRBJ1-5|NA|NA|TRBV6-5
CGSSPIAPDSGQPQHF
TGTGGTAGCAGCCCCATTGCGCCTGACAGTGGTCAGCCCCAGCATTTT
>TRBJ1-1|NA|NA|TRBV6-5
CASSYVSSRRGTEAFF
TGTGCCAGCAGTTACGTGAGCAGCAGAAGAGGAACTGAAGCTTTCTTT
>TRBJ2-2|NA|NA|TRBV11-2
CASNWVGSFTGELSF
TGTGCCAGCAACTGGGTGGGGTCCTTCACCGGAGAGCTGTCTTTT
>TRBJ2-5|NA|NA|TRBV11-3
CASSPMTTRDGTQYF
TGTGCCAGCAGCCCCATGACTACCCGAGACGGGACCCAATACTTC
>TRBJ2-3|NA|once|TRBV30
CAWSVKVAPMADTQYF
TGTGCCTGGAGTGTCAAAGTGGCACCCATGGCAGATACGCAGTATTTT
>TRBJ2-3|NA|NA|TRBV28
CVSSFNSADTQCF
TGTGTCAGCAGTTTTAACAGCGCCGACACGCAGTGTTTT
>TRBJ2-5|NA|NA|TRBV4-1
CANTNSREATQYF
TGCGCCAACACTAATTCGAGGGAAGCGACCCAGTACTTC
>TRBJ2-7|NA|NA|TRBV6-1
CVSRSGGALLEQYF
TGTGTCAGCCGGAGTGGGGGGGCTCTTCTCGAGCAGTACTTC
>TRBJ1-2|NA|NA|TRBV11-2
CPSSLAFVFGGYAF
TGTCCCAGCAGCTTAGCATTCGTGTTTGGTGGCTACGCCTTC